These 18 T cell receptor beta chains came from one sample sequenced in a study of T cell repertoires in cytomegalovirus infection. Their antigen targets remain unknown. One entry per CDR3 protein results from TCRdb running MiXCR on the reads. The sample has tens of thousands of distinct CDR3 sequences, 20% to 25% seen once; the top ten hold about 63%. This specimen consisted of CD8+ T cells from cultured PBMCs, obtained from culture after CMV antigen stimulation. The source of these receptors is a human donor in good health (CMV status not recorded). Some clones in this sample may be carry-over from other donors' samples.

The rearrangement joins TRBV28 to TRBJ2-7; D possibly corresponds to TRBD1 (5 bases). Trimming took off 8 bases at V and 6 bases at J, with 14 bases between the two ends. The CDR3 has 12 amino acids. The germline V gene encodes CDR1 MDHEN and CDR2 SYDVKM. The CDR3 loop is CASGDPGAEQYF. For the CDR3, the DNA is TGTGCCAGCGGCGACCCTGGGGCCGAGCAGTACTTC.

This clonotype was counted a few times. The rearrangement joins TRBV27 to TRBJ1-2, with a tentative D call TRBD1 (6 bases). V was cut by 5 bases and J by 5 bases, with 9 bases left in between. This CDR3 has 12 amino acids. Germline values: CDR1 MNHEY, CDR2 SMNVEV (reference sequence). The CDR3 region has the DNA TGTGCCAGCAGTGTAACAGGGTATGGCTACACCTTC. Amino acids: CASSVTGYGYTF.

This clonotype was detected only a few times. The rearrangement uses TRBV7-2 and TRBJ1-2, with a weak D call TRBD1 (5 bases). CDR1 and CDR2 (germline): SGHTA, FQGNSA. V gave up 7 bases and J gave up 6 bases, with 21 bases separating them. The CDR3 runs 15 residues. The CDR3, as DNA: TGTGCCAGCACCCCGTGGGGCAGGGAAGTTCATGGCTACACCTTC. This codes for CASTPWGREVHGYTF.

In its sample, this clonotype was seen a few times. The rearrangement uses TRBV7-2 and TRBJ2-3; no reliable D call. Germline V gene sequence: CDR1 SGHTA, CDR2 FQGNSA. The CDR3 spans 13 residues. The V and J ends lost 7 bases and 3 bases respectively, with 11 bases between them. The CDR3 loop reads CASIKAGTDTQYF. CDR3 DNA: TGTGCCAGCATAAAAGCAGGAACAGATACGCAGTATTTT.

This clonotype was found a few times. This rearrangement joins TRBV20-1 to TRBJ1-5, with TRBD1 matching over 7 bases. Germline-derived CDR1 and CDR2 are DFQATT and SNEGSKA (reference sequence). V shed 3 bases, J shed 4 bases, and the junction held 9 bases outside the gene matches. CDR3 size: 15 residues. The CDR3 coding sequence is TGCAGTGCTAGGTATCCAGGGGGAAGAAATCAGCCCCAGCATTTT. Translated, it gives CSARYPGGRNQPQHF.

The sample holds a few counts of this clonotype. The rearrangement uses TRBV7-8 and TRBJ2-7; no definite D call. From germline, CDR1 is SGHVS and CDR2 FQNEAQ. The CDR3 runs to 13 residues. V lost 1 base to trimming and J lost 7 bases, with 11 bases between them. The CDR3 DNA follows: TGTGCCAGCAGCTTAGGACCAAGGTGGGAGCAGTACTTC. Translating gives CASSLGPRWEQYF. The complete variable domain, with remaining parts taken from reference TRBV7-8 and TRBJ2-7, reads GAGVSQSPRYKVAKRGQDVALRCDPISGHVSLFWYQQALGQGPEFLTYFQNEAQLDKSGLPSDRFFAERPEGSVSTLKIQRTQQEDSAVYLCASSLGPRWEQYFGPGTRLTVT.

This clonotype was seen a few times. The rearrangement joins TRBV11-2 to TRBJ2-5; 9 bases are a match to TRBD1. The junction had 10 bases not matched to a gene; V was cut back by 3 bases and J by 5 bases. The length of the CDR3 is 16 residues. Germline-derived CDR1 and CDR2 are SGHAT and FQNNGV. Here the CDR3 reads CASSFMVQGAWETQYF. CDR3 nucleotides: TGTGCCAGCAGCTTCATGGTACAGGGGGCATGGGAGACCCAGTACTTC.

This clonotype was recorded a few times. This rearrangement joins TRBV4-1 to TRBJ2-1; D may correspond to TRBD1 or TRBD2 (5 bases each). CDR1 is MGHRA and CDR2 is YSYEKL in the germline V gene. CDR3 size: 17 residues. The V and J ends lost 2 bases and 5 bases respectively, with 19 bases between them. CDR3 in amino acids: CASSQRTSGTEHNEQFF. The CDR3 region has the DNA TGCGCCAGCAGCCAAAGAACCTCCGGGACGGAGCACAATGAGCAGTTCTTC.

V gene TRBV11-2 combines with J gene TRBJ1-1; 7 nucleotides match TRBD1. Germline trimming cut 5 bases from V and 0 bases from J; bases unmatched to any gene: 6. This CDR3 spans 15 amino acids. Germline loops: CDR1 SGHAT, CDR2 FQNNGV. CDR3 in DNA: TGTGCCAGCAGCCTCAGGACAGGAATGAACACTGAAGCTTTCTTT. The encoded protein is CASSLRTGMNTEAFF.

This clonotype showed up many times. The V gene is TRBV9, the J gene TRBJ1-4; 7 bases line up with TRBD1. This CDR3 is 14 amino acids long. V was pared by 4 bases and J by 4 bases, with 4 bases of the junction left unmatched. CDR1 is SGDLS, CDR2 YYNGEE, per germline. The CDR3 nucleotides read TGTGCCAGCAGCTCCGGGACAGATAATGAAAAACTGTTTTTT. Its protein is CASSSGTDNEKLFF.

This clonotype has more than one count but fewer than ten. The V gene is TRBV6-6, the J gene TRBJ1-5; D gene unclear. V was trimmed by 0 bases and J by 0 bases, leaving 3 bases between them. The CDR3 spans 14 residues. Germline values: CDR1 MNHNY, CDR2 SVGAGI (reference sequence). This CDR3 reads CASSYSSSNQPQHF. Here the CDR3 DNA reads TGTGCCAGCAGTTACTCTAGTAGCAATCAGCCCCAGCATTTT.

In its sample, this clonotype was seen a few times. V usage is TRBV12-3 or TRBV12-4 and J usage is TRBJ2-5; possibly TRBD2 for D (5 bases). Trimming took 1 base from V and 5 from J, leaving 8 bases between them. The CDR3 sequence is 13 residues long. Here the CDR3 reads CASSLGRRETQYF. Here the CDR3 DNA reads TGTGCCAGCAGTTTAGGACGGAGGGAGACCCAGTACTTC.

The rearrangement joins TRBV19 to TRBJ2-1, with D tentatively TRBD2 (5 bases). Deletions cut 6 bases from V and 4 bases from J, with 16 bases between. Per the germline V gene, CDR1 is LNHDA and CDR2 is SQIVND (reference sequence). The CDR3 spans 15 residues. In DNA, the CDR3 is TGTGCCAGTAGCTCCGTGACGACGGGATACAATGAGCAGTTCTTC. It is translated as CASSSVTTGYNEQFF.

The chain links TRBV6-6 to TRBJ2-7; tentative D call: TRBD1 (6 bases). Germline CDR1 reads MNHNY; CDR2 reads SVGAGI (reference sequence). The V end lost 7 bases, the J end lost 4 bases, and 11 bases lay between the germline ends. This CDR3 region has 12 residues. Here the CDR3 reads CASTTQGYEQYF. CDR3 bases: TGTGCCAGCACTACTCAGGGGTACGAGCAGTACTTC.

The V gene is TRBV9, the J gene TRBJ1-6; no firm D call. Trimming stripped 0 bases from V and 7 bases from J, with 8 bases between. This CDR3 contains 14 residues. In germline, CDR1 is SGDLS, CDR2 YYNGEE. The CDR3 spells CASSVEGRNSPLHF. Here the CDR3 DNA reads TGTGCCAGCAGCGTAGAGGGCCGGAATTCACCCCTCCACTTT.

This clonotype was recorded a few times. V usage is TRBV11-2 and J usage is TRBJ1-6; D is undetermined. The CDR3 extends over 14 amino acids. Trimming shortened V by 2 bases and J by 10 bases, and 12 bases separated the two germline ends. Germline V gene sequence: CDR1 SGHAT, CDR2 FQNNGV. The CDR3 coding sequence is TGTGCCAGCAGCTTAATGGGAATGGAATCACCCCTCCACTTT. Encoded protein: CASSLMGMESPLHF.

V and J are TRBV7-8 and TRBJ2-7, with D perhaps TRBD2 (5 bases). The CDR3 totals 11 residues. Germline V CDR1 and CDR2: SGHVS, FQNEAQ. V gave up 1 base and J gave up 7 bases, with 5 bases separating them. The CDR3 bases are TGTGCCAGCAGCTTAGGGAGGGAGCAGTACTTC. This translates into CASSLGREQYF. The whole variable domain, filled in from reference TRBV7-8 and TRBJ2-7, reads GAGVSQSPRYKVAKRGQDVALRCDPISGHVSLFWYQQALGQGPEFLTYFQNEAQLDKSGLPSDRFFAERPEGSVSTLKIQRTQQEDSAVYLCASSLGREQYFGPGTRLTVT.

The chain links TRBV2 to TRBJ2-7; 7 bases fit TRBD2. Germline V gene data show CDR1 as SNHLY and CDR2 as FYNNEI. V trimming: 6 bases; J trimming: 2 bases; junction bases outside the gene matches: 7. This CDR3 has 14 amino acids. The CDR3 nucleotides are TGTGCCAGCAGAGACAGACGGGGGGCCTACGAGCAGTACTTC. The encoded protein is CASRDRRGAYEQYF.